Described below is a single TCR beta chain sequence and its context. Its antigen is still unknown. This record comes from a study of cytomegalovirus exposure and HLA in healthy donors. Study-level findings and limits: It was shown in a later analysis that HLA-associated TCR beta chains were more clonally expanded than other, equally common chains. Reports showed the classifier diagnosing cytomegalovirus status with high specificity and sensitivity. The study recorded 164 TCR beta chains that were cytomegalovirus-associated.

V lost 1 base to trimming and J lost 4 bases, with 23 bases between them. The CDR3 extends over 19 amino acids. The germline CDR1 and CDR2 sequences are KGHSH and LQKENI. The PCR was carried out with 60 Vbeta primers and 13 Jbeta primers. Some clones are missing from TCRdb's copy, which holds only in-frame ones; the method was immunoSEQ multiplex PCR. The table records 100,000 to 150,000 clones, 70% to 85% of them present only once. V usage is TRBV18 and J usage is TRBJ1-5; possible D gene TRBD1, 5 bases. This TCR was sampled from a boy aged 2 to 10 in good health and CMV-seronegative. The specimen sequenced was PBMCs. CDR3 in amino acids: CASSPLAATVGLGNQPQHF. The CDR3 DNA sequence: TGTGCCAGCTCACCACTTGCTGCGACAGTCGGTTTAGGAAATCAGCCCCAGCATTTT.